One T cell receptor (beta chain) is described in this entry. Produced via immunoSEQ multiplex PCR; TCRdb's table is partial and in-frame only. The table shows roughly 40,000 clones, with 85% occurring only once. The sample belongs to a study of T cell clonotyping in hematopoietic cell transplantation. The time point denotes: recipient sample about 28 days before transplant, after cytoreduction. This CDR3 is 15 amino acids long. CDR1 is MNHNS and CDR2 is SASEGT in the germline V gene. V was pared by 7 bases and J by 2 bases, with 16 bases between. Specimen: peripheral blood mononuclear cells, collected before stem cell transplant. The genes are TRBV6-1 and TRBJ2-3, with D tentatively TRBD2 (5 bases). The source of this sequence is a man in his 60s with acute myeloid leukemia. Some clones in this sample may be carry-over from other donors' samples. The chain's CDR3 is CASIRDLSFTDTQYF. The CDR3 nucleotides read TGTGCCAGCATACGGGATCTTTCCTTCACAGATACGCAGTATTTT.